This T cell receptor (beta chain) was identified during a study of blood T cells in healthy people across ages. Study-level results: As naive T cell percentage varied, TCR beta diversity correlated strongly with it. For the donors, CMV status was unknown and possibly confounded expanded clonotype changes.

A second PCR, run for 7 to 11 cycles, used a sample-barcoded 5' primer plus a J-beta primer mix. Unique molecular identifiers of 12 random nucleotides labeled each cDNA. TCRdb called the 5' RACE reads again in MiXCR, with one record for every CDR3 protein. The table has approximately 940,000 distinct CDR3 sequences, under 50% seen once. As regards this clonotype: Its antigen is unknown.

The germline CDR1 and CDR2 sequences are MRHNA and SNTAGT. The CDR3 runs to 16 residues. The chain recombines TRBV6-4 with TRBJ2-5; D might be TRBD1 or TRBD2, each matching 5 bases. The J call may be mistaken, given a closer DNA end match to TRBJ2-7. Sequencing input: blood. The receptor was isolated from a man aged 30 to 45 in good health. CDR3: CASSDPNGGRHYEQYF. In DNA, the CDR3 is TGTGCCAGCAGTGACCCTAATGGGGGACGGCACTACGAGCAGTACTTC.